This T cell receptor beta chain was documented in a study of T cell repertoires in cytomegalovirus infection. TCRdb re-called the reads through MiXCR, storing one row per CDR3 protein. Of roughly 320,000 distinct CDR3 sequences in the sample, 9.5% were seen once. This clonotype was counted once. V lost 10 bases, J lost 1 base, and 17 bases lay in between. This CDR3 region has 14 residues. Germline V lookup: CDR1 MNHNY, CDR2 SVGAGI (reference sequence). Sequencing was performed on PBMCs. The TCR comes from a human donor in good health (CMV status not recorded). Some clones in this sample may be carry-over from other donors' samples. The gene calls are TRBV6-6 and TRBJ2-7, with TRBD2 as a possible D gene (5 bases). CDR3 amino acids: CANRGRARSYEQYF. CDR3 nucleotides: TGTGCCAACCGAGGGCGGGCCCGATCCTACGAGCAGTACTTC.